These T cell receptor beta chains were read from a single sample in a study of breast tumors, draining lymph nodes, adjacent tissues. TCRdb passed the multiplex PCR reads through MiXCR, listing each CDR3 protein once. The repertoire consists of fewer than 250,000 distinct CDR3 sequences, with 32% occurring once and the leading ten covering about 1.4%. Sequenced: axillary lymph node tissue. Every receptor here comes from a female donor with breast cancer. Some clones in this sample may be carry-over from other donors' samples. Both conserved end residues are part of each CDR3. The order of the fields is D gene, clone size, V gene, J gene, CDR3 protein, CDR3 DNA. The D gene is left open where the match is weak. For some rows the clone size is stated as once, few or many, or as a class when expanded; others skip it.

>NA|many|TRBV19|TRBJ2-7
CASSIDYSSSYEQYF
TGTGCCAGTAGTATAGACTACTCTAGCTCCTACGAGCAGTACTTC
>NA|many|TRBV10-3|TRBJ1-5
CAISELGGNQPQHF
TGTGCCATCAGTGAATTGGGGGGGAATCAGCCCCAGCATTTT
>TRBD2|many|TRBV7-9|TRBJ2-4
CASSLASGLAKNIQYF
TGTGCCAGCAGCTTGGCTAGCGGCCTAGCCAAAAACATTCAGTACTTC
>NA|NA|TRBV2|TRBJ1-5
CASSSEWRQPQHF
TGTGCCAGCAGTTCGGAGTGGCGCCAGCCCCAGCATTTT
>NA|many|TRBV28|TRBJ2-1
CASSPLDTDNEQFF
TGTGCCAGCAGTCCACTCGACACGGACAATGAGCAGTTCTTC
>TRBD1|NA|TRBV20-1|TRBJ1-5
CSARLDRGRVSQPQHF
TGCAGTGCTAGACTCGACAGGGGAAGGGTCAGTCAGCCCCAGCATTTT
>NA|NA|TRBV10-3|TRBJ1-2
CAISGGGLKKGYTF
TGTGCCATCAGTGGTGGGGGGCTCAAGAAGGGCTACACCTTC
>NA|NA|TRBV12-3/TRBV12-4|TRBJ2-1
CANSFGSGTYNEQFF
TGTGCCAACAGTTTCGGCAGCGGAACCTACAATGAGCAGTTCTTC
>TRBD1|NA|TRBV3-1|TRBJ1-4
CASSPRTGNYEKLFF
TGTGCCAGCAGCCCCCGGACAGGGAATTATGAAAAACTGTTTTTT
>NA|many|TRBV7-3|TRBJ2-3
CASSYSGVDTQYF
TGTGCCAGCAGTTATTCAGGGGTAGATACGCAGTATTTT
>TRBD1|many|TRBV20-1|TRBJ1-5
CSAFDRTGISGNQPQHF
TGCAGTGCTTTTGACCGGACAGGAATTTCGGGCAATCAGCCCCAGCATTTT
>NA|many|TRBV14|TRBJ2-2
CASSRDLNTGELFF
TGTGCCAGCAGCCGGGACCTAAACACCGGGGAGCTGTTTTTT
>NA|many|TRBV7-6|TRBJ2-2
CASSLMGNTGELFF
TGTGCCAGCAGCTTAATGGGGAACACCGGGGAGCTGTTTTTT
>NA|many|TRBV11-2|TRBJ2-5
CASSLKRGATQYF
TGTGCCAGCAGCTTAAAGAGGGGGGCCACCCAGTACTTC
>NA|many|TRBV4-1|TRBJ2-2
CASSQSAIQGGVGHKNTGELFF
TGCGCCAGCAGCCAAAGCGCAATTCAAGGGGGAGTGGGACATAAGAACACCGGGGAGCTGTTTTTT
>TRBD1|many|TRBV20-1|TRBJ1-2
CSGQGTGGYTF
TGCAGTGGTCAAGGGACAGGTGGCTACACCTTC
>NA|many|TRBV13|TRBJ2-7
CASSSGAERYEQYF
TGTGCCAGCAGCTCAGGTGCAGAGCGTTACGAGCAGTACTTC
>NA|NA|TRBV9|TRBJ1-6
CASSVGDGVDSPLHF
TGTGCCAGCAGCGTAGGGGACGGCGTAGATTCACCCCTCCACTTT
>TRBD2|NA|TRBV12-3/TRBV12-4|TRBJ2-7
CASSSSSGSEQYF
TGTGCCAGCAGTTCCTCTAGCGGGAGCGAGCAGTACTTC
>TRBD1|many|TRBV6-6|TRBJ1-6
CASSYDRGNSPLHF
TGTGCCAGCAGTTATGACAGGGGTAATTCACCCCTCCACTTT
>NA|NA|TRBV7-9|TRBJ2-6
CASGGTGTGANVLTF
TGTGCCAGCGGTGGCACGGGGACGGGGGCCAACGTCCTGACTTTC
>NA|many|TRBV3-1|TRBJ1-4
CASSQVTAEKLFF
TGTGCCAGCAGCCAAGTGACAGCTGAAAAACTGTTTTTT
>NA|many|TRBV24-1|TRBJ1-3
CATQRDGGNTIYF
TGTGCCACCCAAAGGGACGGCGGAAACACCATATATTTT
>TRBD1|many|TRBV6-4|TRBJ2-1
CASSTDRGDEQFF
TGTGCCAGCAGTACGGACAGGGGCGATGAGCAGTTCTTC
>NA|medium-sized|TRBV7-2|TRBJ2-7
CASSLKRGSEQYF
TGTGCCAGCAGCTTAAAAAGGGGGAGCGAGCAGTACTTC
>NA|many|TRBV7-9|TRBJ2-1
CASSHWRNHNEQFF
TGTGCCAGCAGCCATTGGCGGAACCACAATGAGCAGTTCTTC
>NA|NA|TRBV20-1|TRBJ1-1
CSAGGNTEAFF
TGCAGTGCTGGGGGGAACACTGAAGCTTTCTTT
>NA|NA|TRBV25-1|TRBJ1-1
CASSKTGRYTEAFF
TGTGCCAGCAGTAAGACAGGACGGTACACTGAAGCTTTCTTT
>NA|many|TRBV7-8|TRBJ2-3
CASSFGVGTDTQYF
TGTGCCAGCAGCTTCGGGGTTGGCACAGATACGCAGTATTTT
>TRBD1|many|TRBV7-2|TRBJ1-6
CASSLRVGTGDSPLHF
TGTGCCAGCAGCTTAAGGGTCGGGACAGGGGATTCACCCCTCCACTTT
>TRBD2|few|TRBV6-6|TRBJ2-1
CASSHSSLSTSGGYNEQFF
TGTGCCAGCAGTCACTCGAGTCTCTCGACTAGCGGGGGTTACAATGAGCAGTTCTTC
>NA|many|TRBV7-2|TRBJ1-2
CASSLGRLGPYGYPF
TGTGCCAGCAGCTTAGGTCGGTTAGGGCCCTATGGCTACCCCTTC
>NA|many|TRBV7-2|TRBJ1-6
CASSLKGGSPLHF
TGTGCCAGCAGCTTGAAGGGTGGGTCACCCCTCCACTTT
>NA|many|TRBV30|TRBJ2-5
CAWRNRVQETQYF
TGTGCCTGGAGGAACAGGGTCCAAGAGACCCAGTACTTC
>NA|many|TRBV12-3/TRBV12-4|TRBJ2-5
CASSPSDSTSATQYF
TGTGCCAGCAGTCCCTCGGACTCGACCTCAGCGACCCAGTACTTC
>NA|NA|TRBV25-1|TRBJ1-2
CASRDPQLGNSKGTFGYTF
TGTGCCAGCAGGGACCCACAGTTGGGGAATTCTAAAGGGACGTTCGGCTACACCTTC
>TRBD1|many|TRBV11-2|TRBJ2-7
CASSLGGAGGYEQYF
TGTGCCAGCAGCTTAGGAGGTGCAGGGGGCTACGAGCAGTACTTC
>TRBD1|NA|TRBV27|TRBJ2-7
CASSARDRGPYEQYF
TGTGCCAGCAGTGCCCGGGACAGGGGGCCCTACGAGCAGTACTTC
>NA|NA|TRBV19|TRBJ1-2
CASSFPLQGGGPRAYGYIF
TGTGCCAGTAGTTTCCCCCTCCAAGGGGGGGGGCCTCGCGCCTATGGCTACATCTTC
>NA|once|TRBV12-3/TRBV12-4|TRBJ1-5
CASSFKGRGSNQPQHF
TGTGCCAGCAGTTTCAAGGGGCGTGGAAGCAATCAGCCCCAGCATTTT
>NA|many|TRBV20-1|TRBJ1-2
CSARVPKGEKYGYTF
TGCAGTGCTAGAGTTCCTAAGGGGGAAAAGTATGGCTACACCTTC
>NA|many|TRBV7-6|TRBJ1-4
CASSLQAGEKLFF
TGTGCCAGCAGCTTACAGGCGGGTGAAAAACTGTTTTTT
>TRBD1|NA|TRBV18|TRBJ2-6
CASSPGQGRSGANVLTF
TGTGCCAGCTCACCTGGACAGGGTCGCTCTGGGGCCAACGTCCTGACTTTC
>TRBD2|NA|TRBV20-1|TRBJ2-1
CSAPLAGHSYNEQFF
TGCAGTGCCCCCCTAGCGGGTCATTCCTACAATGAGCAGTTCTTC
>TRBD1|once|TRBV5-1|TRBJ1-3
CASSFRTGGSSGNTIYF
TGCGCCAGCAGCTTCCGGACAGGGGGCTCCTCTGGAAACACCATATATTTT
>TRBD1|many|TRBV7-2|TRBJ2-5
CASSLTAGGAGETQYF
TGTGCCAGCAGCTTAACGGCAGGGGGCGCAGGAGAGACCCAGTACTTC